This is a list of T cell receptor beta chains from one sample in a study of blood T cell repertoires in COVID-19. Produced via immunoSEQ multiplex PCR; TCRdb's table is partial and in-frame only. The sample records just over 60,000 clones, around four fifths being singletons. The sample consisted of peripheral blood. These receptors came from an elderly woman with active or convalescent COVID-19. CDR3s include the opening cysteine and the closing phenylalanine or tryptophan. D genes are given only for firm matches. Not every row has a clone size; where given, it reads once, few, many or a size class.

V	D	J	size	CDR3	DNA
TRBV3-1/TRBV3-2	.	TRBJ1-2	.	CASSQVPVGGSGTF	TGTGCCAGCAGCCAAGTTCCGGTGGGAGGGAGCGGCACCTTC
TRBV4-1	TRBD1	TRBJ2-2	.	CASSRGTVGELFF	TGCGCCAGCAGCCGAGGGACAGTCGGGGAGCTGTTTTTT
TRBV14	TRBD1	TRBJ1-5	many	CASITGGTGDQPQHF	TGTGCCAGCATCACAGGGGGGACAGGGGATCAGCCCCAGCATTTT
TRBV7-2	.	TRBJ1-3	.	CASSLVGAVVDTIYF	TGTGCCAGCAGCTTAGTTGGGGCGGTGGTGGACACCATATATTTT
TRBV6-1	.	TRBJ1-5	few	CASSEVRAQPQHF	TGTGCCAGCAGTGAAGTCAGGGCCCAGCCCCAGCATTTT
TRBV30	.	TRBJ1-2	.	CAWSGLGSGYTF	TGTGCCTGGAGTGGCCTCGGGAGTGGCTACACCTTC
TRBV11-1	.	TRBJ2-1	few	CASRRGQLYNEQFF	TGTGCCAGCAGGCGGGGACAGCTCTACAATGAGCAGTTCTTC
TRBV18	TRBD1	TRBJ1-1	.	CASSPRGQDTEAFF	TGTGCCAGCTCACCCCGCGGACAGGACACTGAAGCTTTCTTT
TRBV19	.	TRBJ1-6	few	CASSTTPGLNSPLHF	TGTGCCAGTAGTACGACCCCAGGACTTAATTCACCCCTCCACTTT
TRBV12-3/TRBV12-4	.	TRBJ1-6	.	CASSLGAVSPLHF	TGTGCCAGCAGTTTGGGGGCGGTTTCACCCCTCCACTTT
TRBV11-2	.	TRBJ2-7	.	CASRLVRGSSYEQYF	TGTGCCAGCAGATTAGTGCGAGGGAGCTCCTACGAGCAGTACTTC
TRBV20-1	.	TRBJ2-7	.	CSASNGVTGGYEQYF	TGCAGTGCTAGTAATGGGGTGACAGGTGGCTACGAGCAGTACTTC
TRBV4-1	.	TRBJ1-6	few	CASSQATGRYNSPLHF	TGCGCCAGCAGCCAGGCTACAGGGAGATATAATTCACCCCTCCACTTT
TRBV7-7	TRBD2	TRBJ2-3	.	CASSPGTSGSTDTQYF	TGTGCCAGCAGCCCCGGGACTAGCGGGAGCACAGATACGCAGTATTTT
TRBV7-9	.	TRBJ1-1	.	CASSAPGGVTEAFF	TGTGCCAGCAGCGCACCGGGAGGGGTCACTGAAGCTTTCTTT
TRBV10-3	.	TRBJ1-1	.	CAIRTAMNTEAFF	TGTGCCATCAGGACAGCCATGAACACTGAAGCTTTCTTT
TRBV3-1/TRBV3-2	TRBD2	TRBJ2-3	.	CASSPYSGGDTDTQYF	TGTGCCAGCAGCCCATACAGCGGGGGGGACACAGATACGCAGTATTTT
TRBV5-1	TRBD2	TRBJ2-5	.	CASSPGGSSGPETQYF	TGCGCCAGCAGCCCCGGGGGATCTAGCGGCCCCGAGACCCAGTACTTC
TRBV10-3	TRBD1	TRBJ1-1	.	CAISESWTGDRTEAFF	TGTGCCATCAGTGAGTCGTGGACAGGGGATAGGACTGAAGCTTTCTTT
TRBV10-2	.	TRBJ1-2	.	CASSEAGTGYGYTF	TGCGCCAGCAGTGAGGCTGGGACTGGTTATGGCTACACCTTC
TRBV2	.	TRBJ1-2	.	CASNRESNYGYTF	TGTGCCAGCAATCGGGAGAGCAACTATGGCTACACCTTC
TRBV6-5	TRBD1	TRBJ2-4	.	CASSPNRGSGNIQYF	TGTGCCAGCAGCCCAAACAGGGGGAGCGGAAACATTCAGTACTTC
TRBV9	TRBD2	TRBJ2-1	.	CASSVGSGGYNEQFF	TGTGCCAGCAGCGTTGGCAGCGGGGGTTACAATGAGCAGTTCTTC
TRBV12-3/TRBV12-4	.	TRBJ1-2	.	CASSLAGAGYTF	TGTGCCAGCAGTTTAGCGGGGGCTGGCTACACCTTC
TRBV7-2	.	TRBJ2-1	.	CASSSQRGNEQFF	TGTGCCAGCAGCTCCCAACGGGGAAATGAGCAGTTCTTC
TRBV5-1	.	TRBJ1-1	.	CASSRSTGTNMNTEAFF	TGCGCCAGCAGCCGAAGTACAGGGACGAACATGAACACTGAAGCTTTCTTT
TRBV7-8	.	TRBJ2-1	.	CASSLAQGTGGRFF	TGTGCCAGCAGCTTAGCGCAGGGGACCGGTGGGCGGTTCTTC
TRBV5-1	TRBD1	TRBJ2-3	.	CASSLFGDRGTDTQYF	TGCGCCAGCAGCTTGTTCGGGGACAGGGGGACAGATACGCAGTATTTT
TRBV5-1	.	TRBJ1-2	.	CASSLVTREGGYTF	TGCGCCAGCAGCTTGGTTACCAGGGAGGGAGGCTACACCTTC
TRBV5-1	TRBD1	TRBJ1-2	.	CASSLGADRPYGYTF	TGCGCCAGCAGCTTGGGGGCGGACAGGCCCTATGGCTACACCTTC
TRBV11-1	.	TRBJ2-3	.	CASSTPGVDTQYF	TGTGCCAGCAGCACCCCAGGGGTAGATACGCAGTATTTT
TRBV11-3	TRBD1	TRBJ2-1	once	CASQGQPSSYNEQFF	TGTGCCAGCCAGGGACAGCCGAGCTCCTACAATGAGCAGTTCTTC
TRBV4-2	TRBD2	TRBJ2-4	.	CASSQAEVQRGGAKNIQYF	TGTGCCAGCAGCCAAGCCGAAGTCCAGCGGGGGGGCGCCAAAAACATTCAGTACTTC
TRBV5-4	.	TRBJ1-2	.	CASSLPQGSYTF	TGTGCCAGCAGCTTGCCACAGGGAAGCTACACCTTC
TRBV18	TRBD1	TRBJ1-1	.	CASSPAAGTGGLGSEAFF	TGTGCCAGCTCACCGGCGGCAGGGACAGGGGGGCTCGGGTCTGAAGCTTTCTTT
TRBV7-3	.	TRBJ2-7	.	CASSLGGESYEQYF	TGTGCCAGCAGCCTAGGGGGGGAATCCTACGAGCAGTACTTC
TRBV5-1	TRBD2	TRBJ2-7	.	CASSSLAGTYEQYF	TGCGCCAGCAGCTCACTAGCGGGGACCTACGAGCAGTACTTC